This paragraph reports one TCR beta chain. Its cognate antigen has yet to be identified. Qualities for individual bases were not recorded, and no much larger clone is one base off. These data belong to a study of post-analysis software for immune sequencing data (dated by TCRdb to between 2014 and 2016). About the full investigation: Relapsing-remitting, secondary progressive and progressive-relapsing multiple sclerosis were recorded as disease courses, and subtype annotation was lacking for some patients. Patient repertoires were compared against roughly 10 previously published healthy control repertoires from donors aged 6 to 25 years. A subset of samples was prepared in parallel using single-end sample barcoding, then pooled and co-amplified after Illumina adapter ligation.

The library came from PCR. For sequencing, an Illumina HiSeq 2500 was employed. Unique molecular identifiers were incorporated into TCR beta cDNA libraries to reduce PCR and sequencing biases. Some 500,000 cDNA molecules were obtained for every 1 to 10 million input T cells, so each molecule roughly corresponded to one T cell. The patient libraries were prepared and sequenced with the same protocol used for the earlier healthy control dataset. Samples belonging to the same batch were prepared together, multiplexed and sequenced on a shared HiSeq lane. As for how the authors treated the data: MIGEC handled the raw barcoded reads, throwing out single-read molecular identifier groups before consensus assembly and CDR3 extraction. VDJtools was used for post-analysis of the clonotype tables, and diversity was normalized by down-sampling every dataset to the size of the smallest sample. To correct batch-related cross-sample contamination, repertoire overlap clustering matched CDR3 amino acid sequences but not nucleotide sequences. The public reads were reanalyzed by TCRdb: fastp trimming at Q25, MiXCR alignment, in-frame beta chains only. Each entry merges the rows of one CDR3 protein and shows their most common DNA and genes. TCRdb, not the authors, supplied the V and J calls. Recorded for this sample are 350,000 to 500,000 distinct CDR3 sequences; less than 40% of them occurred a single time. Around 8% of the sample is taken by the ten largest.

To demonstrate the VDJtools post-analysis software, the study profiled TCR beta repertoires from the peripheral blood of about 13 young patients with multiple sclerosis. The multiple sclerosis patients were children and adolescents ranging in age from roughly 6 to 16 years. Deletion took 4 bases off V and 8 bases off J, with a span of 10 bases between the germline ends. Based on the germline V gene, the CDR1 and CDR2 sequences are SGHRS and YFSETQ. The CDR3 contains 11 residues, cysteine and phenylalanine counted. The DNA shown is the 33-base CDR3, in frame from base 1. Broader findings and caveats from the paper: Compared with controls, multiple sclerosis patients had significantly lower normalized Chao1 diversity, a finding suggesting substantial peripheral T-cell clonal expansion. Strong co-clustering of samples prepared in the same batch was shown by direct clustering with F measure, prompting a batch-effect correction. Patients showed significantly higher frequencies than controls for roughly five TRBV segments, among them TRBV5-6, TRBV5-1 and TRBV20-1. The control group was slightly older than the multiple sclerosis patient group.

Sequencing was performed on blood. The receptor's source is a girl under 10 years old with multiple sclerosis. Here the chain combines TRBV5-1 and TRBJ2-7, with the D gene not clear enough to name. The DNA reads TGCGCCAGCAGCACCGGATCTAAGCAGTACTTC. Protein translation: CASSTGSKQYF.